Detailed here is one T cell receptor (beta chain). The isolated RNA, all of it, was reverse transcribed, so expressed TCRB transcripts were what got sequenced. TCRdb's copy holds only in-frame clones and misses some; the assay was immunoSEQ multiplex PCR. The repertoire has 850,000 to 900,000 clones, 15% to 20% of them found once; the top ten carry around 0.02%. A CD45RO/CCR7/CD25/CD127/CD95/CD27 panel sorted naive, central memory, regulatory and stem cell-like memory CD4+ cells. These data belong to a study of beta chain features in type 1 diabetes. The CDR3 totals 14 residues. The germline CDR1 and CDR2 sequences are MNHNS and SASEGT. V was cut by 8 bases and J by 7 bases, with 17 bases left in between.

The clonotype was recovered from a woman aged 18-30 years in good health. J is TRBJ2-2 and V is TRBV6-1; a weak D match, TRBD1 (5 bases). The sequencing input was naive CD4+ T cells from blood. CDR3 residues: CASEYQVQGGELFF. The DNA for the CDR3 is TGTGCCAGCGAGTACCAGGTGCAGGGCGGGGAGCTGTTTTTT.